The 10 T cell receptor beta chains below all came from one sample that was sequenced in a study of cytomegalovirus exposure and HLA in healthy donors (dated 2017 in TCRdb). Library preparation employed the immunoSEQ multiplex PCR assay. A mixture of 60 forward primers for TCR Vbeta segments and 13 reverse primers for TCR Jbeta segments was used in the multiplex PCR. TCRdb mirrors the immuneACCESS table, restricted to in-frame sequences. Some clones are absent from its copies; in checked studies, under half trace to an unresolved V gene, and the reason for the others is unknown. The sample records some 210,000 clones, around 86% of which are singletons. The ten largest clones capture around 9.6% of the sample. The sequenced material came from PBMCs. These receptors all stem from a woman aged 45-65 years in good health and CMV-seropositive.

V usage is TRBV4-3 and J usage is TRBJ2-1; TRBD2 aligns across 10 bases. CDR3 size: 16 residues. The germline V gene has CDR1 LGHNA and CDR2 YSLEER. The V gene end was trimmed by 4 bases and the J gene end by 10 bases; junction bases not matched to a gene: 13. CDR3 amino acids: CASSPGTSGGAEEQFF. The CDR3 nucleotides read TGCGCCAGCAGCCCTGGTACCAGCGGGGGGGCAGAGGAGCAGTTCTTC.

The rearrangement links TRBV4-1 to TRBJ2-2; D is perhaps TRBD1 (6 bases). Trimming cost V 3 bases and J 1 base, with 12 bases left between them. The length of the CDR3 is 16 residues. The germline V gene encodes CDR1 MGHRA and CDR2 YSYEKL. CDR3 sequence: CASSHRTVKNTGELFF. CDR3 DNA: TGCGCCAGCAGCCATAGGACAGTCAAGAACACCGGGGAGCTGTTTTTT.

CDR3 nucleotide sequence: TGTGCCAGCAGCAACCCACCGAACCCAGGGGGACGTCCGGTTTATAGCAATCAGCCCCAGCATTTT. Translation: CASSNPPNPGGRPVYSNQPQHF. V usage is TRBV21-1 and J usage is TRBJ1-5; no DNA check was done on the table's D call, TRBD1. TRBV21-1 is labeled a pseudogene. The CDR3 is 22 amino acids.

The V and J genes are TRBV6-1 and TRBJ2-7; the D is unclear. V was shortened by 2 bases and J by 2 bases, with 13 bases between the two germline ends. The CDR3 consists of 15 residues. Germline assignment: CDR1 MNHNS and CDR2 SASEGT. The chain's CDR3 is CASSERGAKPYEQYF. The CDR3 nucleotides read TGTGCCAGCAGTGAACGAGGAGCCAAACCCTACGAGCAGTACTTC.

This sequence joins TRBV28 and TRBJ1-1; 11 bases fit TRBD1. V shed 6 bases, J shed 4 bases, and the junction held 7 bases outside the gene matches. The CDR3 runs to 15 residues. Germline assignment: CDR1 MDHEN and CDR2 SYDVKM. CDR3 region: CASSPGQGAGTEAFF. In DNA, the CDR3 is TGTGCCAGCAGCCCCGGACAGGGGGCAGGCACTGAAGCTTTCTTT.

The chain carries TRBV19 and TRBJ2-5, with D possibly TRBD2 on 6 matching bases. Looked up from germline, CDR1 is LNHDA and CDR2 is SQIVND (reference sequence). The CDR3 consists of 14 residues. The ends were cut back, 7 bases at V and 4 bases at J, with 16 bases in the middle. CDR3 protein: CASTMGGSRETQYF. The CDR3 DNA sequence: TGTGCCAGTACCATGGGAGGTTCCCGAGAGACCCAGTACTTC.

The chain couples TRBV5-1 to TRBJ2-7; 10 bases are shared with TRBD1. The trim removed 3 bases at V and 3 bases at J, leaving 3 bases unmatched. The CDR3 is 14 residues long. Looked up from germline, CDR1 is SGHRS and CDR2 is YFSETQ. The CDR3 coding sequence is TGCGCCAGCAGCTCGCGGACAGGGGGCTACGAGCAGTACTTC. This sequence encodes CASSSRTGGYEQYF.

The chain recombines TRBV5-1 with TRBJ2-1, with 7 bases aligning to TRBD2. This CDR3 is built from 18 residues. The trim removed 7 bases at V and 6 bases at J, leaving 22 bases unmatched. Germline loops: CDR1 SGHRS, CDR2 YFSETQ. CDR3 region: CASRTRVSGLLLANEQFF. The CDR3 DNA reads as TGCGCCAGCCGCACTCGGGTGTCGGGACTACTGCTGGCCAATGAGCAGTTCTTC.

The chain employs TRBV7-2 and TRBJ1-3; D possibly corresponds to TRBD1 (5 bases). The CDR3 contains 16 residues. From germline, CDR1 is SGHTA and CDR2 FQGNSA. Trimming shortened V by 2 bases and J by 4 bases, and 15 bases separated the two germline ends. The chain's CDR3 is CASSLNRPTGGNTIYF. In DNA, the CDR3 is TGTGCCAGCAGCTTAAACAGGCCCACCGGAGGAAACACCATATATTTT.

In its sample, this clone was seen a few times. V usage is TRBV2 and J usage is TRBJ1-2; TRBD1 aligns across 7 bases. From germline, CDR1 is SNHLY and CDR2 FYNNEI. With V trimmed by 6 bases and J by 4 bases, 8 bases remained unmatched. The CDR3 has 14 residues. CDR3 sequence reads: CASRPRGDSYGYTF. In DNA form, the CDR3 reads TGTGCCAGCAGGCCGAGGGGGGACAGCTATGGCTACACCTTC.